This T cell receptor (beta chain) was captured in a study of T-cell memory formation after mild COVID-19. Study-level results: The study found contracting CD4+ clones mainly in CM and EM and contracting CD8+ clones in EMRA. Pre-infection memory already had some responding clones, implying cross-reactive memory joined.

The 5'RACE method, run with constant-segment primers, produced TCR alpha and TCR beta cDNA libraries (carrying sample barcodes and UMIs). MiXCR, applied by TCRdb to the 5' RACE reads, yields one record per CDR3 protein. The sample includes about 470,000 distinct CDR3 sequences, around a quarter seen only once; the top ten take 9.5% to 15%. This clonotype showed up just a few times. Its antigen is unidentified. The CDR3 is 15 residues long. From germline, CDR1 is DFQATT and CDR2 SNEGSKA (reference sequence). The V and J ends lost 3 bases and 3 bases respectively, with 15 bases between them. The sample taken for sequencing was PBMCs or a T cell subset sorted from them (not recorded which). This sequence joins TRBV20-1 and TRBJ2-4; the D call may be TRBD1 or TRBD2 (6 bases each). The receptor comes from an adult woman who had mild COVID-19 (a few samples of this study predate the infection). Cell type and time point are not known. The CDR3 loop is CSASVAGGDKNIQYF. DNA of the CDR3: TGCAGTGCTAGTGTTGCCGGGGGCGACAAAAACATTCAGTACTTC.